In this sample, the clone carrying this TCR beta chain turned up many times. Its cognate antigen is unknown. This sample was included in a study of response to subunit inactivated influenza vaccine. General observations from the study: Seasonal influenza vaccination, on each occasion, was suggested by the authors to recruit few new T cells.

TCRdb reprocessed the RT-PCR reads with MiXCR, giving one entry per CDR3 protein. The sample has around 570,000 distinct CDR3 sequences, approximately 7.7% seen once. This clonotype originated in a man in his fifties or sixties who received an inactivated influenza vaccine. Specimen: PBMCs from blood, collected around 25 months after vaccination.

Here the CDR3 reads CASSSSHRGGSPLHF. As DNA, the CDR3 is TGTGCCAGCAGCTCCTCACACCGGGGCGGCTCACCCCTCCACTTT. V usage is TRBV13 and J usage is TRBJ1-6; maybe TRBD1 (5 bases). This CDR3 region has 15 residues. The germline V gene has CDR1 PRHDT and CDR2 FYEKMQ (reference sequence). Trimming took off 4 bases at V and 10 bases at J, with 17 bases between the two ends.